The clone carrying this T cell receptor beta chain turned up a few times. Its antigen is not identified. The CDR3 has 12 amino acids. Germline values: CDR1 MNHEY, CDR2 SVGAGI. V was cut by 7 bases and J by 5 bases, with 11 bases left in between. These data are taken from a study of beta chain features in type 1 diabetes. Expressed TCRB transcripts got sequenced, as all isolated RNA was reverse transcribed. Assay: immunoSEQ multiplex PCR; the TCRdb copy retains only in-frame clones and omits some. The repertoire holds around 260,000 clones, with about 24% as singletons. Whole-study results and caveats: Within each of all four CD4+ subsets, Type 1 diabetes patients had TCRB CDR3s that were moderately but significantly shorter.

This sequence was found in a woman in her 30s with type 1 diabetes. The sample was naive CD4+ T cells from blood. The chain employs TRBV6-5 and TRBJ1-1; tentative D call: TRBD1 (5 bases). The DNA of the CDR3 is TGTGCCAGCACTAGGGAGGGGACTGAAGCTTTCTTT. Protein: CASTREGTEAFF.